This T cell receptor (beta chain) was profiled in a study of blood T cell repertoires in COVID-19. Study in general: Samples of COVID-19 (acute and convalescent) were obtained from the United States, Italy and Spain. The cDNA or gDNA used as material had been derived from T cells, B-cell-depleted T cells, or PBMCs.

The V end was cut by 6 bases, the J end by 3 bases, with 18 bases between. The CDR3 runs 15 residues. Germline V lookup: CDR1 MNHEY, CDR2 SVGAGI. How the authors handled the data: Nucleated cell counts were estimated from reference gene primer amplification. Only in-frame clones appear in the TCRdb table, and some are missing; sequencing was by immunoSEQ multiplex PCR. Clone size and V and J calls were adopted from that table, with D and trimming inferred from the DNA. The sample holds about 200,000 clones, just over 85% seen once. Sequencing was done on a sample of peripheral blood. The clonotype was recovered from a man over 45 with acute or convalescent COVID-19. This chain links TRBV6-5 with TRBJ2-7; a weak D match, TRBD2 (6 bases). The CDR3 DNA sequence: TGTGCCAGCAGGGGTTATGGGACTTTCAGCTACGAGCAGTACTTC. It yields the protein CASRGYGTFSYEQYF.